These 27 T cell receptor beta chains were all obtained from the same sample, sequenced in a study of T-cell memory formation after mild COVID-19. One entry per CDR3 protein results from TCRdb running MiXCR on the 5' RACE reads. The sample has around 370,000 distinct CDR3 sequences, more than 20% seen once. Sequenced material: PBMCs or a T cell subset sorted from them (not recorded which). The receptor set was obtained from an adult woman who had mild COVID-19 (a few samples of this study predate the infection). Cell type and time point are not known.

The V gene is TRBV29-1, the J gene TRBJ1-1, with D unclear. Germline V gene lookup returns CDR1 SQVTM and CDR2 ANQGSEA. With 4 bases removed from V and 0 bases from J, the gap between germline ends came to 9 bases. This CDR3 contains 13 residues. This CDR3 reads CSVAFRMNTEAFF. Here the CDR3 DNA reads TGCAGCGTTGCCTTTCGCATGAACACTGAAGCTTTCTTT.

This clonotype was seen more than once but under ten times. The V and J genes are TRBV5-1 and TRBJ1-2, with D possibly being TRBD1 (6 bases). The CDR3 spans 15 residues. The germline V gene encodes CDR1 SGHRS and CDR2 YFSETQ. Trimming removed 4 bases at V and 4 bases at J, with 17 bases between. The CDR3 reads CASSTAGVRGYGYTF. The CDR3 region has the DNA TGCGCCAGCAGCACCGCAGGGGTGAGGGGCTATGGCTACACCTTC.

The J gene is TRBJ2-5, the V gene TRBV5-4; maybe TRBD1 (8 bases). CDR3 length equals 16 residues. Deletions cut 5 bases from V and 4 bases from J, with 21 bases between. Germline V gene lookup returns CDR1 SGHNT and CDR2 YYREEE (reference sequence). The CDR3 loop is CASRSERNRGGETQYF. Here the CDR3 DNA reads TGTGCCAGCAGATCTGAAAGGAACAGGGGGGGAGAGACCCAGTACTTC.

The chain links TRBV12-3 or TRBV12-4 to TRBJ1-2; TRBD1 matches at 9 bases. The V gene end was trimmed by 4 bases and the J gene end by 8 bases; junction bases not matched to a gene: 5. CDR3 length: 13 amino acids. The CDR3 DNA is TGTGCCAGCAGTTCTACAGGGGGCTGGGGCTACACCTTC. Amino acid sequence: CASSSTGGWGYTF.

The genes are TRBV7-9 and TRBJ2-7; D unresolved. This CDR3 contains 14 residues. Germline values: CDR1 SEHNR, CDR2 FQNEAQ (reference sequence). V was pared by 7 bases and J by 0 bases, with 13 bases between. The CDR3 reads CASTSGASSYEQYF. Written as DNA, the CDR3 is TGTGCCAGCACCTCCGGCGCTAGCTCCTACGAGCAGTACTTC.

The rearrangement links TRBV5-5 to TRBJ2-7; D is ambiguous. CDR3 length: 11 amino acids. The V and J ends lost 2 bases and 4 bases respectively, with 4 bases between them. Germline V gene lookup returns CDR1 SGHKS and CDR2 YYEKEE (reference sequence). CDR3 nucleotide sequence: TGTGCCAGCAGCTTCGTTTACGAGCAGTACTTC. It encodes CASSFVYEQYF.

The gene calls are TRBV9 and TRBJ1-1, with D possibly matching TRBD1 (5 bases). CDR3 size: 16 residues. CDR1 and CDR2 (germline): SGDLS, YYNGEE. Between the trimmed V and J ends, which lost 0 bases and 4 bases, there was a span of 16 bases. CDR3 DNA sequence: TGTGCCAGCAGCGTAGCTCCCCATATGACAGTCACTGAAGCTTTCTTT. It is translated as CASSVAPHMTVTEAFF. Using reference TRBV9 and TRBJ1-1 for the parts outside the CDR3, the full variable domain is DSGVTQTPKHLITATGQRVTLRCSPRSGDLSVYWYQQSLDQGLQFLIQYYNGEERAKGNILERFSAQQFPDLHSELNLSSLELGDSALYFCASSVAPHMTVTEAFFGQGTRLTVV.

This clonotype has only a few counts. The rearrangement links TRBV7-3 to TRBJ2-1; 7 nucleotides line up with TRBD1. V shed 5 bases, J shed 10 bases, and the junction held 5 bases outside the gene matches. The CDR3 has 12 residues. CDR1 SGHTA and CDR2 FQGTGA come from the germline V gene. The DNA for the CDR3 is TGTGCCAGCAGCCGACAGGGCGGAGAGCAGTTCTTC. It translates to CASSRQGGEQFF.

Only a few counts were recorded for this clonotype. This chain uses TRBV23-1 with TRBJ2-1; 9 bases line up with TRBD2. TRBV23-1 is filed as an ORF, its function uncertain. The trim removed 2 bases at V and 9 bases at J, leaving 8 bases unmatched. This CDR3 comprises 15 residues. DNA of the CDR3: TGCGCCAGCAGTCAAAGCGGGGGGCGCGAGGTTGAGCAGTTCTTC. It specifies CASSQSGGREVEQFF.

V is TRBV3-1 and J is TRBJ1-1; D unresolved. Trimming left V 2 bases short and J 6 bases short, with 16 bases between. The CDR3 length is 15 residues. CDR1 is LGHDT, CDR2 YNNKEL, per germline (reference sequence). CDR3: CASSQRIWGSPEAFF. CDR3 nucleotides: TGTGCCAGCAGCCAACGTATATGGGGTTCGCCTGAAGCTTTCTTT.

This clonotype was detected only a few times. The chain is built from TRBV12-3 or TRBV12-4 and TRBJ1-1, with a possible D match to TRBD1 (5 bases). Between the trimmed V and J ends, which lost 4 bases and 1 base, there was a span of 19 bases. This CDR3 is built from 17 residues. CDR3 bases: TGTGCCAGCAGTTCTTTACCGGGACGGACTACGAACACTGAAGCTTTCTTT. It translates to CASSSLPGRTTNTEAFF.

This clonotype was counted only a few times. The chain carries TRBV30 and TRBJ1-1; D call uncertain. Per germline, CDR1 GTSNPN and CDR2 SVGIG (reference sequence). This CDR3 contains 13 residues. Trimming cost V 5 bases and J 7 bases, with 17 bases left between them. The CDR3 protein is CAWEEGFLGEAFF. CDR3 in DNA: TGTGCCTGGGAGGAAGGGTTCCTTGGTGAAGCTTTCTTT.

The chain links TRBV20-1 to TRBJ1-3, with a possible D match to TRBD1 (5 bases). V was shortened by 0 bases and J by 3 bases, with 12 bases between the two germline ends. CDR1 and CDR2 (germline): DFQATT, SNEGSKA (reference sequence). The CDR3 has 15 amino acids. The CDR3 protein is CSARERGWSGNTIYF. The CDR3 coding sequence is TGCAGTGCTAGAGAGAGGGGCTGGAGTGGAAACACCATATATTTT.

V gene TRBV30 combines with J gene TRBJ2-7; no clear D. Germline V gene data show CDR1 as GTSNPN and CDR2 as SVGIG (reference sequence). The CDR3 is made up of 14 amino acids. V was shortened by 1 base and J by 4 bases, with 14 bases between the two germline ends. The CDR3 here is CAWSAPGGWYEQYF. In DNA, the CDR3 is TGTGCCTGGAGTGCCCCCGGTGGGTGGTACGAGCAGTACTTC.

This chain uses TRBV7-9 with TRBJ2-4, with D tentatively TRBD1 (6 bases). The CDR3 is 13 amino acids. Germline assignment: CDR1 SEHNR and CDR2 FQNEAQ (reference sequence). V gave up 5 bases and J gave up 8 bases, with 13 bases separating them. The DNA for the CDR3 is TGTGCCAGCAGCCAGGCCAGGGGACACATTCAGTACTTC. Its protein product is CASSQARGHIQYF.

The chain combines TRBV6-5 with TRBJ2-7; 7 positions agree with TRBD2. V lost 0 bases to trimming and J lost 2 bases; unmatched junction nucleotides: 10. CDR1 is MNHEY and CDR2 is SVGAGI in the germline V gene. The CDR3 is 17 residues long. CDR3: CASSYSFVLADTYEQYF. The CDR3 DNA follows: TGTGCCAGCAGTTACTCGTTTGTCCTAGCGGACACCTACGAGCAGTACTTC.

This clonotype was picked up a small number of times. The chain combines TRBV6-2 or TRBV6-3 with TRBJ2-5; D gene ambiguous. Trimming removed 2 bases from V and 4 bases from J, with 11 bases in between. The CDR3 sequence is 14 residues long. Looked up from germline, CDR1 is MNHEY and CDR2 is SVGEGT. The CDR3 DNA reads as TGTGCCAGCAGTTACACTCTTTCGACAGAGACCCAGTACTTC. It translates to CASSYTLSTETQYF.

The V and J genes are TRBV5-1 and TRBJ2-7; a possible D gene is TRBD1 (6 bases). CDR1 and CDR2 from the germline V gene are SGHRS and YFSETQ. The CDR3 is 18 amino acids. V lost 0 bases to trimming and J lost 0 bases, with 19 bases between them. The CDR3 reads CASSLARPGQFISYEQYF. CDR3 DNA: TGCGCCAGCAGCTTGGCTCGACCCGGACAGTTCATCTCCTACGAGCAGTACTTC.

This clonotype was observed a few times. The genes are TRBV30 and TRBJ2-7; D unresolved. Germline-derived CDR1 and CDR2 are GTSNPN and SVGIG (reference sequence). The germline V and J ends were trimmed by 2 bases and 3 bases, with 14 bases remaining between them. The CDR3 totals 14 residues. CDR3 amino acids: CAWSTTILGYEQYF. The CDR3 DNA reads TGTGCCTGGAGTACGACAATCTTAGGCTACGAGCAGTACTTC.

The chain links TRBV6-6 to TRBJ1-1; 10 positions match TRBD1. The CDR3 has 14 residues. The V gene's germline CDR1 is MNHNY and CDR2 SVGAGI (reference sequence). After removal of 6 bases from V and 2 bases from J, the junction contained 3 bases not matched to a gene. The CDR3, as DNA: TGTGCCAGCAGAGGACAGGGGGTAAACACTGAAGCTTTCTTT. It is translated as CASRGQGVNTEAFF.

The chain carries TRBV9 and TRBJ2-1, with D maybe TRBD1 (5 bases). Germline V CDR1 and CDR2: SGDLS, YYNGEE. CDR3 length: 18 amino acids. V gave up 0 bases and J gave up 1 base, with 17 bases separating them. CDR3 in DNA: TGTGCCAGCAGCGTAGGGACGACCCGACAGACTTCCTACAATGAGCAGTTCTTC. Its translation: CASSVGTTRQTSYNEQFF.

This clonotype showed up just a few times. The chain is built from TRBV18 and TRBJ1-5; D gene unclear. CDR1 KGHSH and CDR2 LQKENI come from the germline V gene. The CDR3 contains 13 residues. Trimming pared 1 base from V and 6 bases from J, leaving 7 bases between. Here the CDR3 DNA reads TGTGCCAGCTCACCACGGGGTGGTCAGCCCCAGCATTTT. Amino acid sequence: CASSPRGGQPQHF.

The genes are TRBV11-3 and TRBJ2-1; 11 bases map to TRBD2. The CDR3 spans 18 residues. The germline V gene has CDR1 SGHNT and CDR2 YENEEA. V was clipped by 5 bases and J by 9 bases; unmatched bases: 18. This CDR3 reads CASSERELAGGPLGEQFF. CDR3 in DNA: TGTGCCAGCAGCGAACGAGAATTAGCGGGAGGGCCACTTGGTGAGCAGTTCTTC.

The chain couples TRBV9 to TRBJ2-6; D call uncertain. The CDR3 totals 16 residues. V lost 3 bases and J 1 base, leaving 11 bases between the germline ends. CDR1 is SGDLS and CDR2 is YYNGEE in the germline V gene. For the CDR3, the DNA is TGTGCCAGCAGCGATAATCACTATTCTGGGGCCAACGTCCTGACTTTC. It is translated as CASSDNHYSGANVLTF.

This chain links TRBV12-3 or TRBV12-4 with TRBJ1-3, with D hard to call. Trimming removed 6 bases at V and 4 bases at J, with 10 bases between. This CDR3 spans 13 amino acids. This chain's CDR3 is CASRGWGGNTIYF. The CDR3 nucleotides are TGTGCCAGCAGGGGATGGGGAGGAAACACCATATATTTT.

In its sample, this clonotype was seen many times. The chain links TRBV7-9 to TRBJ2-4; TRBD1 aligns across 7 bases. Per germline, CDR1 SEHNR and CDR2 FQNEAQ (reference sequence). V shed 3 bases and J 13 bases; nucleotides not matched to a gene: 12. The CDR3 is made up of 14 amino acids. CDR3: CASSFEGQAAWQYF. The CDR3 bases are TGTGCCAGCAGCTTCGAAGGACAGGCTGCTTGGCAGTACTTC.

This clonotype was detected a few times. CDR3 region: CASFRDSYGYTF. The CDR3 DNA reads TGTGCCAGCTTTCGGGACAGCTATGGCTACACCTTC. The genes are TRBV2 and TRBJ1-2; TRBD1 aligns across 7 bases. The CDR3 is 12 residues long. CDR1 SNHLY and CDR2 FYNNEI come from the germline V gene. V was pared by 8 bases and J by 4 bases, with 4 bases of the junction left unmatched.